One sample yielded the 20 T cell receptor beta chains listed below, sequenced in a study of T cells after yellow fever vaccination. TCRdb reprocessed the 5' RACE reads via MiXCR and lists one record per CDR3 protein. Among under 600,000 distinct CDR3 sequences listed, approximately 15% were seen once. Sequenced material: PBMCs, taken on the day of the yellow fever booster vaccination. Receptors originate from a man aged 25-45 years who received the YFV17D yellow fever vaccine.

This clonotype was detected only a few times. The chain carries TRBV20-1 and TRBJ2-2; 7 bases fit TRBD1. V lost 6 bases, J lost 3 bases, and 4 bases stayed unmatched. Germline values: CDR1 DFQATT, CDR2 SNEGSKA (reference sequence). The CDR3 is made up of 13 amino acids. The CDR3 region is CSAPQGYTGELFF. The CDR3 nucleotides are TGCAGTGCACCACAGGGGTACACCGGGGAGCTGTTTTTT.

This clonotype was seen a few times. The CDR3 loop is CSAIEDIGGNEQFF. The CDR3 nucleotides read TGCAGTGCTATCGAGGATATTGGAGGCAATGAGCAGTTCTTC. The chain uses TRBV20-1 and TRBJ2-1; tentatively, D is TRBD2 (5 bases). Trimming shortened V by 4 bases and J by 6 bases, and 16 bases separated the two germline ends. Germline V CDR1 and CDR2: DFQATT, SNEGSKA (reference sequence). The CDR3 has 14 residues.

This chain links TRBV6-1 with TRBJ2-3; D unresolved. The CDR3 length is 13 residues. The ends were cut back, 7 bases at V and 2 bases at J, with 10 bases in the middle. The V gene's germline CDR1 is MNHNS and CDR2 SASEGT. CDR3 nucleotide sequence: TGTGCCAGCAAGTCCGCACCCACAGATACGCAGTATTTT. It is translated as CASKSAPTDTQYF.

This clonotype came up a few times. V gene TRBV7-3 combines with J gene TRBJ2-2, with D tentatively TRBD1 (6 bases). Looked up from germline, CDR1 is SGHTA and CDR2 is FQGTGA. The V and J ends lost 0 bases and 0 bases respectively, with 14 bases between them. This CDR3 comprises 18 residues. The chain's CDR3 is CASSLTFRGTANTGELFF. DNA of the CDR3: TGTGCCAGCAGCTTAACGTTTAGGGGGACCGCGAACACCGGGGAGCTGTTTTTT.

The chain combines TRBV24-1 with TRBJ1-5; D is uncertain. The ends were cut back, 5 bases at V and 5 bases at J, with 12 bases in the middle. Germline loops: CDR1 KGHDR, CDR2 SFDVKD. The CDR3 covers 14 residues. The CDR3 region has the DNA TGTGCCACCAGTGCGTCGGGAGTCGATCAGCCCCAGCATTTT. Its protein product is CATSASGVDQPQHF.

Only a few counts were recorded for this clonotype. The J gene is TRBJ1-6, the V gene TRBV25-1, with D tentatively TRBD1 (5 bases). The V end was cut by 5 bases, the J end by 6 bases, with 11 bases between. Germline CDR1 is MGHDK and CDR2 is SYGVNS. This CDR3 spans 14 amino acids. This chain's CDR3 is CASSTGTLNSPLHF. CDR3 DNA: TGTGCCAGCAGTACCGGGACCCTTAATTCACCCCTCCACTTT.

This chain links TRBV7-9 with TRBJ2-3; TRBD2 matches at 14 bases. The CDR3 is 14 amino acids. Looked up from germline, CDR1 is SEHNR and CDR2 is FQNEAQ (reference sequence). V gave up 4 bases and J gave up 9 bases; unmatched junction bases: 3. The CDR3 DNA follows: TGTGCCAGCAGCTCGGGGACTAGCGGGAGCACGCAGTATTTT. Translating it yields CASSSGTSGSTQYF.

The chain combines TRBV3-1 with TRBJ2-3; a weak D match, TRBD2 (6 bases). Germline V gene sequence: CDR1 LGHDT, CDR2 YNNKEL (reference sequence). The CDR3 extends over 15 amino acids. With 8 bases removed from V and 0 bases from J, the gap between germline ends came to 15 bases. CDR3 sequence: CASEHSGGSTDTQYF. CDR3 in DNA: TGTGCCAGCGAACATAGCGGAGGTAGCACAGATACGCAGTATTTT.

The chain links TRBV2 to TRBJ2-2; D is unresolved. Trimming left V 5 bases short and J 10 bases short, with 8 bases between. This CDR3 spans 11 amino acids. The germline CDR1 and CDR2 sequences are SNHLY and FYNNEI. CDR3 in DNA: TGTGCCAGCAGTTTCGTCTCGGAGCTGTTTTTT. Protein product: CASSFVSELFF.

The chain has TRBV18 and TRBJ2-4; possible D gene TRBD2, 5 bases. The germline V gene has CDR1 KGHSH and CDR2 LQKENI. The CDR3 is made up of 14 amino acids. Trimming removed 5 bases at V and 6 bases at J, with 14 bases between. CDR3 region: CASSGGATANIQYF. The CDR3 region has the DNA TGTGCCAGCTCAGGAGGAGCCACGGCAAACATTCAGTACTTC.

The rearrangement uses TRBV6-5 and TRBJ2-2; a weak D match, TRBD2 (5 bases). V lost 0 bases and J 3 bases, leaving 8 bases between the germline ends. The CDR3 has 15 amino acids. The germline V gene has CDR1 MNHEY and CDR2 SVGAGI. The CDR3 nucleotides read TGTGCCAGCAGTTACTCGTACGGGGACACCGGGGAGCTGTTTTTT. This sequence encodes CASSYSYGDTGELFF.

The table lists this clonotype with a few counts. The chain employs TRBV5-4 and TRBJ2-1; TRBD2 matches 8 bases. This CDR3 spans 15 amino acids. Germline V gives CDR1 SGHNT, CDR2 YYREEE (reference sequence). Trimming removed 0 bases from V and 7 bases from J; junction bases left unmatched: 6. DNA of the CDR3: TGTGCCAGCAGCTTGGTCGGCGGGAGGCAAAATGAGCAGTTCTTC. Translated: CASSLVGGRQNEQFF. The full variable domain, in which reference TRBV5-4 and TRBJ2-1 provide the parts outside the CDR3, is ETGVTQSPTHLIKTRGQQVTLRCSSQSGHNTVSWYQQALGQGPQFIFQYYREEENGRGNFPPRFSGLQFPNYSSELNVNALELDDSALYLCASSLVGGRQNEQFFGPGTRLTVL.

The chain is built from TRBV2 and TRBJ2-1; TRBD1 aligns across 7 bases. Germline values: CDR1 SNHLY, CDR2 FYNNEI. V shed 8 bases, J shed 3 bases, and the junction held 7 bases outside the gene matches. The CDR3 has 14 amino acids. The CDR3 protein is CASGTGTVYNEQFF. Here the CDR3 DNA reads TGTGCCAGCGGAACCGGGACAGTCTACAATGAGCAGTTCTTC.

This sequence joins TRBV6-5 and TRBJ2-1; D possibly uses TRBD1 or TRBD2 (5 bases each). The germline V and J ends were trimmed by 3 bases and 10 bases, with 10 bases remaining between them. CDR3 size: 12 residues. In germline, CDR1 is MNHEY, CDR2 SVGAGI. In DNA, the CDR3 is TGTGCCAGCAGTTATCCGGGACGAGAGCAGTTCTTC. The encoded protein is CASSYPGREQFF.

A few counts support this clonotype. The gene calls are TRBV7-2 and TRBJ1-1; the D gene is possibly TRBD1 (5 bases). This CDR3 is 15 amino acids long. Germline CDR1 reads SGHTA; CDR2 reads FQGNSA. Trimming stripped 0 bases from V and 1 base from J, with 9 bases between. The DNA for the CDR3 is TGTGCCAGCAGCTTAGCGACAGTTCAGAACACTGAAGCTTTCTTT. Translation gives CASSLATVQNTEAFF.

V is TRBV7-3 and J is TRBJ2-3, with 10 bases matching TRBD2. Germline V lookup: CDR1 SGHTA, CDR2 FQGTGA. The CDR3 is 16 amino acids. J lost 0 bases, V lost 4 bases, and 4 bases had no gene match. CDR3 DNA sequence: TGTGCCAGCAGCTCCCAAGCGGGGGGGAGCACAGATACGCAGTATTTT. It translates to CASSSQAGGSTDTQYF.

This clonotype was counted between two and nine times. The chain combines TRBV13 with TRBJ2-3, with 11 bases that match TRBD2. Germline CDR1 is PRHDT and CDR2 is FYEKMQ (reference sequence). The CDR3 runs 18 residues. The V gene end was trimmed by 2 bases and the J gene end by 3 bases; junction bases not matched to a gene: 10. CDR3 DNA: TGTGCCAGCAGCTTAAGGCGCGATACTAGCGGGAGAACAGATACGCAGTATTTT. Translated, it gives CASSLRRDTSGRTDTQYF.

The CDR3 DNA is TGTGCCAGCAGCTTAGTATCAGGGGCCGGGAATGAGCAGTTCTTC. It is translated as CASSLVSGAGNEQFF. V is TRBV11-2 and J is TRBJ2-1, with TRBD1 as a possible D gene (6 bases). Germline V gene lookup returns CDR1 SGHAT and CDR2 FQNNGV. V lost 1 base, J lost 7 bases, and 14 bases lay in between. This CDR3 has 15 residues.

This clonotype occurred a few times. The chain joins TRBV20-1 to TRBJ1-2; a possible D gene is TRBD1 (5 bases). The V end lost 0 bases, the J end lost 8 bases, and 13 bases lay between the germline ends. The germline V gene has CDR1 DFQATT and CDR2 SNEGSKA (reference sequence). The CDR3 sequence is 13 residues long. The CDR3 nucleotides are TGCAGTGCTAGAGATCCAGGGCGTGGGGGCTACACCTTC. This encodes CSARDPGRGGYTF.

This clonotype has only a few counts. V is TRBV11-2 and J is TRBJ2-1; a weak D match, TRBD2 (6 bases). Germline loops: CDR1 SGHAT, CDR2 FQNNGV. V was clipped by 1 base and J by 7 bases, with 20 bases between them. The CDR3 spans 17 residues. Written as DNA, the CDR3 is TGTGCCAGCAGCTTAGTTTTAGGGAGGAATGTAAAGAATGAGCAGTTCTTC. Translation gives CASSLVLGRNVKNEQFF.